This T cell receptor (beta chain) is drawn from a study of metastatic and nonmetastatic thyroid tumors (dated by TCRdb to the early 2020s). In terms of the full investigation: Repertoires were compared across peripheral blood and tumor or nodule tissue samples from malignant and benign thyroid patients.

From the cysteine through the phenylalanine, the CDR3 covers 13 amino acids. Only the CDR3 DNA stays, 39 bases, in frame from base 1. V gives up 1 base and J gives up 3 bases, and the segment between their germline ends measures 6 bases. Library preparation employed PCR. Data came from an Illumina HiSeq 4000. High-throughput sequencing was used to profile the TCR beta-chain CDR3 region of every patient. In the original analysis: A classifier to discriminate distant-metastatic papillary thyroid cancer patients was built from CDR3 differences across clinicopathological groups. The Shannon index was used to measure repertoire diversity, and the Morisita-Horn index was used to measure how similar tumor and blood repertoires were. TCRdb reprocessing: public reads trimmed at Q25 with fastp, clones called with MiXCR, in-frame beta chains kept. TCRdb, not the original authors, processed these V and J calls. Within this sample are roughly 30,000 clones, with less than 4% of them counted one time only. The leading ten clones occupy 3% to 3.5% of the sample.

No treatment had been received by any patient before thyroid surgery. Using T-cell receptor beta sequencing, the study looked back at clinical samples from patients collected from the early 2010s to the late 2010s. The paper as a whole reports these results and caveats: TCR beta diversity was reported as significantly higher in malignant tumors than in benign nodules, in both blood and tumor samples.

A note on this clone: The target of this receptor is not known. No per-base quality is available; no much larger clone lies one base away.

The clonotype originates from a male donor with papillary thyroid cancer or a benign thyroid nodule (not recorded which). Some clones in this sample may be carry-over from other donors' samples. The rearrangement joined TRBV12-3 or TRBV12-4 to TRBJ1-1, with the identity of the D gene unclear. Sequences were obtained from blood. The CDR3: CASSLVVDTEAFF. In nucleotides, the sequence is TGTGCCAGCAGTTTAGTGGTCGACACTGAAGCTTTCTTT.